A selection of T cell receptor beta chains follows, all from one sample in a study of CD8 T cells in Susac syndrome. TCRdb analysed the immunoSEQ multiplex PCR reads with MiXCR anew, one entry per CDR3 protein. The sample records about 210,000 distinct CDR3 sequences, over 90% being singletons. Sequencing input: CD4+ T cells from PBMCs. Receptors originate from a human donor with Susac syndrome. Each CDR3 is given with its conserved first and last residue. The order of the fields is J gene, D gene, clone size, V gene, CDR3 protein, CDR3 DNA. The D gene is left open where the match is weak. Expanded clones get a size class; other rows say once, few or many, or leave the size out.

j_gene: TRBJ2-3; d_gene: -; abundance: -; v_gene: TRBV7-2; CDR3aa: CASSLIRAISDTQYF; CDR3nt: TGTGCCAGCAGCTTAATACGGGCGATTTCCGATACGCAGTATTTT
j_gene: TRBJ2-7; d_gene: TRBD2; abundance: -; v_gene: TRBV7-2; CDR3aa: CASSLGLPTYEQYF; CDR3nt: TGTGCCAGCAGCCTGGGACTACCTACCTACGAGCAGTACTTC
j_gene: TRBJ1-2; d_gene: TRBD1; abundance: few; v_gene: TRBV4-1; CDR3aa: CASSQRRTGRNGYTF; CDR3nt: TGCGCCAGCAGCCAAAGGCGGACAGGGAGGAATGGCTACACCTTC
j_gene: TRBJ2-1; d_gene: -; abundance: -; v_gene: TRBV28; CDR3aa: CASSPQLAVNEQFF; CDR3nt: TGTGCCAGCAGCCCCCAGCTGGCGGTGAATGAGCAGTTCTTC
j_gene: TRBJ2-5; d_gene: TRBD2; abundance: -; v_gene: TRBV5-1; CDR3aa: CASSSTSGGAEVTQYF; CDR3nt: TGCGCCAGCAGCTCGACTAGCGGGGGGGCCGAGGTGACCCAGTACTTC
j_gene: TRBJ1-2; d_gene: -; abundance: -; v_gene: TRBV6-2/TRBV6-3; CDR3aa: CASSYSNRGYTF; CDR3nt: TGTGCCAGCAGTTACTCGAATCGGGGCTACACCTTC
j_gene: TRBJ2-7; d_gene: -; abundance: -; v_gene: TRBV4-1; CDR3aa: CASSQPQGYEQYF; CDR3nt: TGCGCCAGCAGCCAACCGCAGGGATACGAGCAGTACTTC
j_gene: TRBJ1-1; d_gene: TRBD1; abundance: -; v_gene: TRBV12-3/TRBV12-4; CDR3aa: CASRDRLMNTEAFF; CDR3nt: TGTGCCAGCAGGGACAGGCTCATGAACACTGAAGCTTTCTTT
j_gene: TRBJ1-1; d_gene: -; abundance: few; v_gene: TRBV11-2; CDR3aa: CASSLAGTNTEAFF; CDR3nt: TGTGCCAGCAGCTTAGCGGGGACGAACACTGAAGCTTTCTTT
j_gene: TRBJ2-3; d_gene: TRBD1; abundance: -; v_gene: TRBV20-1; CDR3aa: CSASTGESTDTQYF; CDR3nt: TGCAGTGCTTCGACAGGGGAGAGCACAGATACGCAGTATTTT
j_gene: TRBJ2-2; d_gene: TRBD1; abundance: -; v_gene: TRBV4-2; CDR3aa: CASSPQGARGTGELFF; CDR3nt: TGTGCCAGCAGCCCGCAGGGGGCGCGGGGCACCGGGGAGCTGTTTTTT
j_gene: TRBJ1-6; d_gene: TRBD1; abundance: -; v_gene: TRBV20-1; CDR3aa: CSAIFLRQGHNSPLHF; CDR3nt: TGCAGTGCTATCTTCCTGAGACAGGGACATAATTCACCCCTCCACTTT
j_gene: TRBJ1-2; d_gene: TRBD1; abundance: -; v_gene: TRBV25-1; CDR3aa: CASRGTGIDGYTF; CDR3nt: TGTGCCAGCAGAGGGACAGGGATCGATGGCTACACCTTC
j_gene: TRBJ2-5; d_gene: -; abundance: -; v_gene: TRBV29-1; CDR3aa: CSVVEGGETQYF; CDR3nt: TGCAGCGTTGTGGAGGGGGGAGAGACCCAGTACTTC
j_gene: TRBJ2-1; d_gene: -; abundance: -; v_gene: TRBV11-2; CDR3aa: CASSSDTSSYNEQFF; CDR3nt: TGTGCCAGCAGCTCTGACACGAGCTCCTACAATGAGCAGTTCTTC
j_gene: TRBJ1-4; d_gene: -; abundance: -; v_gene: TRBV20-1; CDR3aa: CSARGRGTDYEKLFF; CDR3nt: TGCAGTGCTAGAGGAAGGGGGACGGACTATGAAAAACTGTTTTTT
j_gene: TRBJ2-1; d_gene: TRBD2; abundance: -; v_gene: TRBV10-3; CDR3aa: CAISEASLAGFEQFF; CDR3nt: TGTGCCATCAGTGAGGCATCTTTAGCGGGGTTTGAGCAGTTCTTC
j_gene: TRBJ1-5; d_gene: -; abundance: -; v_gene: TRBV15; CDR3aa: CATSRDREGRVNQPQHF; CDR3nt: TGTGCCACCAGCAGAGATAGGGAGGGAAGGGTCAATCAGCCCCAGCATTTT